This T cell receptor (beta chain) stems from a study of PD-1 blockade in classical Hodgkin lymphoma. A word on this clone: Its target is not known.

TCRdb's table, derived via immunoSEQ multiplex PCR, lists solely in-frame clones and lacks some. The repertoire includes roughly 50,000 clones, 80% of them detected once, and approximately 21% sits in the top ten. Study observations and caveats: What drove the repertoire differences, possibly disease activity or prior therapy, has not been defined.

The germline CDR1 and CDR2 sequences are MDHEN and SYDVKM. V was shortened by 4 bases and J by 8 bases, with 17 bases between the two germline ends. The CDR3 runs to 15 residues. Every patient was affected by relapse after autologous stem cell transplantation, while exposure to brentuximab vedotin was not uniform. V and J are TRBV28 and TRBJ1-4; TRBD1 might be the D (5 bases). This TCR was sampled from a human donor with classical Hodgkin lymphoma. Sequenced here: peripheral blood mononuclear cells (PBMCs), sampled before the second cycle of nivolumab. DNA for the CDR3: TGTGCCAGCAGTTCCCCCCGGGGGAGGCGGGAAAAACTGTTTTTT. This codes for CASSSPRGRREKLFF.